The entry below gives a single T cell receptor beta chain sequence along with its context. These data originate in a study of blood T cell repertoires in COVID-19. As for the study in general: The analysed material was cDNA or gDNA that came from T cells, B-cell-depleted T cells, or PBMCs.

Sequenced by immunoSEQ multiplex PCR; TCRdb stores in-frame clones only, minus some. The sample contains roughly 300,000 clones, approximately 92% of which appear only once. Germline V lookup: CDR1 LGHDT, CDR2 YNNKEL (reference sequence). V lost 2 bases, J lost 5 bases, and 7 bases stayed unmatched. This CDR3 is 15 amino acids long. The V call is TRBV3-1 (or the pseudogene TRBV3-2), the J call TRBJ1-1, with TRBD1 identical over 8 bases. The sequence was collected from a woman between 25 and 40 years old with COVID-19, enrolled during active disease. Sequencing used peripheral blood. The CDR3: CASSQRRQGLTEAFF. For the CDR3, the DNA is TGTGCCAGCAGCCAAAGAAGACAGGGGCTGACTGAAGCTTTCTTT.